This is a list of T cell receptor beta chains from one sample in a study of Ad26.COV2.S vaccination and SARS-CoV-2 variants. Here immunoSEQ multiplex PCR was the method, and the copy in TCRdb shows in-frame clones only, minus some. The sample contains around 340,000 clones, less than 90% of which appear only once. This material consisted of peripheral blood, taken in a trial of Ad26.COV2.S vaccine versus placebo. The receptors stem from a person between 18 and 59 years old who received the Ad26.COV2.S COVID-19 vaccine or a placebo. The conserved cysteine and the conserved F or W are not part of the CDR3 here. The D gene is left open where the match is weak.

j_call v_call d_call cdr3_aa
TRBJ2-7 TRBV4-1 NA ASSQEVVQGGNYEQY
TRBJ1-5 TRBV5-6 NA ASSLGLSGQPQH
TRBJ2-3 TRBV4-2 TRBD1 ASSARTGATDTQY
TRBJ2-1 TRBV9 TRBD2 ASSGYSGRDYNEQF
TRBJ2-3 TRBV5-1 TRBD2 ASSQGLAGNTDTQY
TRBJ2-7 TRBV27 NA ASSRMLGTEQY
TRBJ2-1 TRBV12-3/TRBV12-4 NA ASSFFGDEQF
TRBJ1-5 TRBV9 NA ASSRTSREPQH
TRBJ2-7 TRBV23-1 NA ASSLRVGRDDYEQY
TRBJ2-7 TRBV18 NA ASSPSPGYEQY
TRBJ1-5 TRBV28 NA ASSLRSGNQPQH
TRBJ2-7 TRBV3-1/TRBV3-2 TRBD2 ASSQVGGSSYEQY
TRBJ1-2 TRBV30 TRBD1 AWTGDRGSGYT
TRBJ1-5 TRBV20-1 NA SASISGMKPQH
TRBJ1-1 TRBV19 NA ASSIVWEPMNTEAF
TRBJ1-1 TRBV15 NA ATSLKTGTGVEAF
TRBJ2-7 TRBV5-6 NA ASSLAPDTSYEQY
TRBJ2-1 TRBV4-1 NA ASSQGLSSYNEQF
TRBJ2-1 TRBV11-3 NA ASSPTRGVSEQF
TRBJ2-6 TRBV5-5 NA ASSATGTSLSGANVLT
TRBJ1-3 TRBV19 NA ASSRTVSGNTIY
TRBJ2-7 TRBV6-5 TRBD1 ASRGTGVLTYEQY
TRBJ2-3 TRBV30 TRBD2 AWSLAGGRDTQY
TRBJ2-2 TRBV6-5 TRBD1 ASSYTGEGGGELF
TRBJ1-6 TRBV15 NA ATSISIGANSPLH
TRBJ1-3 TRBV5-1 NA ASSLESGNTIY
TRBJ2-1 TRBV5-8 TRBD2 ASSLALAGGYNEQF
TRBJ1-1 TRBV19 NA ASSIARGTLVTEAF
TRBJ1-1 TRBV4-3 NA ASSQEANTEAF
TRBJ2-1 TRBV9 TRBD2 ASSGSGNRNEQF
TRBJ1-1 TRBV7-2 NA ASSQQGLDSEAF
TRBJ2-7 TRBV4-2 TRBD2 ASSRGTSGGRGSYEQY
TRBJ2-5 TRBV9 TRBD2 ASSGPRERGGQETQY
TRBJ1-2 TRBV3-1/TRBV3-2 NA ASSQVGGGYT